This T cell receptor beta chain was recovered during a study of blood T cell repertoires in COVID-19 (dated by TCRdb to 2020 to 2021). Concerning the study at large: The collaborator samples originated in the United States, Italy and Spain and spanned the acute and convalescent phases of COVID-19. The repertoires were made available in a free public database intended to serve as a resource for research on the immune response to SARS-CoV-2. Where available, HLA class I and class II types were taken from metadata supplied by the sample provider and were not determined by assay-based typing. Subjects who had been exposed to COVID-19, were actively infected with it, or had recovered from it provided the deeply sampled blood TCRbeta repertoires that made up the dataset. Sample metadata almost always included a de-identified subject ID, COVID-19 status, age in years and sex. The prospective study material was composed of cDNA or gDNA derived from T cells, B-cell-depleted T cells, or PBMCs. The samples were drawn from two sources: the first 160 participants of the ongoing ImmuneRACE study, and over 950 subjects contributed by 6 global collaborators.

TCRbeta CDR3 regions were amplified from genomic DNA by means of the immunoSEQ Assay, a bias-controlled multiplex PCR. Per the original workflow: The number of nucleated cells in each sample was estimated by amplification of reference gene primers within the assay. Sequence reads were collapsed and filtered to measure the absolute abundance of every unique TCRbeta CDR3 rearrangement. For each sample, productive Simpson clonality was calculated by taking the square root of Simpson's diversity index across productive rearrangements. Here the immuneACCESS table is served through TCRdb, limited to in-frame sequences with V and J called. Missing clones are a known gap in these copies; in checked studies unresolved V genes cover under half, and the rest lacks a known reason. V, J and clone size derive from that table, while D and trimming were established from the DNA sequence. Counted in this sample were some 260,000 clones; 88% of them appeared once. The top ten constitute about 0.7% of the sample.

What the work shows at the level of the full study, not this receptor alone: The amount of clinical and demographic metadata varied by source and participant and was provided uncurated.

This clone has more than one count but fewer than ten. Its antigen is not yet known. Base-call qualities are not available, and no considerably larger clone is one nucleotide away. Each collaborating institution followed its own protocols to collect whole blood in K2EDTA tubes. For TCRbeta analysis, collaborators shipped samples as frozen whole blood, isolated PBMCs, or DNA extracted from either of those sample types. The origin of this receptor is a human donor in a cohort sampled during active COVID-19. Sequencing used peripheral blood.

The CDR3 corresponds to CASSFRLADTDTQYF. The sequence in DNA is TGTGCCAGCAGCTTCCGACTAGCGGACACAGATACGCAGTATTTT. The chain links TRBV5-6 with TRBJ2-3, with 9 central nucleotides matching TRBD2. Germline trimming: 2 bases from V, 2 bases from J; junction bases outside gene matches: 3. The germline V gene gives CDR1 as SGHDT and CDR2 as YYEEEE. From the cysteine up to the phenylalanine, the CDR3 has a length of 15 residues. Only the CDR3 portion is preserved as DNA: 45 bases, with reading frame beginning at the first base.